Presented here are 2 T cell receptor beta chains from one specimen sequenced in a study of beta chain features in type 1 diabetes. Sequenced material consisted of expressed TCRB transcripts (all of the isolated RNA was reverse transcribed). Sequenced by immunoSEQ multiplex PCR; TCRdb stores in-frame clones only, minus some. The table has 640,000 or so clones, more than 13% seen once; the top ten hold 0.03% to 0.04%. General study results and limits: There was a moderate but significant shortening of TCRB CDR3s in all four CD4+ subsets of Type 1 diabetes patients.

Their cognate antigens are unknown. Source material: naive CD4+ T cells from blood. These TCRs come from a man aged 18 to 30 with type 1 diabetes.

In its sample, this clone was seen a few times. The chain recombines TRBV7-3 with TRBJ1-2; D remains ambiguous. V gave up 4 bases and J gave up 6 bases, with 18 bases separating them. CDR1 SGHTA and CDR2 FQGTGA come from the germline V gene. The CDR3 is made up of 15 amino acids. In DNA, the CDR3 is TGTGCCAGCAGCTCATCCGGCCGCGGGAAGGATGGCTACACCTTC. Residues: CASSSSGRGKDGYTF. Combining the CDR3 with reference TRBV7-3 and TRBJ1-2 gives the whole variable domain GAGVSQTPSNKVTEKGKYVELRCDPISGHTALYWYRQSLGQGPEFLIYFQGTGAADDSGLPNDRFFAVRPEGSVSTLKIQRTERGDSAVYLCASSSSGRGKDGYTFGSGTRLTVV.

J is TRBJ2-7 and V is TRBV19, with D possibly matching TRBD1 (5 bases). Germline-derived CDR1 and CDR2 are LNHDA and SQIVND (reference sequence). The CDR3 is made up of 13 amino acids. Trimming shortened V by 5 bases and J by 0 bases, and 8 bases separated the two germline ends. CDR3 DNA: TGTGCCAGTAGTGACCAGGGCTCCTACGAGCAGTACTTC. Residues: CASSDQGSYEQYF.